This T cell receptor (beta chain) was retrieved from a study of response to subunit inactivated influenza vaccine. With 3 bases clipped from V and 2 bases from J, the junction kept 10 bases outside the gene matches. From germline, CDR1 is DFQATT and CDR2 SNEGSKA (reference sequence). The CDR3 totals 17 residues. TCRdb reprocessed the RT-PCR reads via MiXCR and lists one record per CDR3 protein. The sample carries 650,000 or so distinct CDR3 sequences, 14% recorded once. This clonotype appeared a few times. As yet, its antigen is unknown. Study results and caveats: Seasonal influenza vaccination, on each occasion, was suggested by the authors to recruit few new T cells.

Sequenced here: PBMCs from blood, sampled approximately 15 days before vaccination. The chain couples TRBV20-1 to TRBJ1-5; 10 nucleotides match TRBD1. The source is a middle-aged man who received an inactivated influenza vaccine. CDR3: CSASRDRGSGGNQPQHF. The CDR3 DNA reads TGCAGTGCTAGTCGGGACAGGGGATCTGGGGGCAATCAGCCCCAGCATTTT.